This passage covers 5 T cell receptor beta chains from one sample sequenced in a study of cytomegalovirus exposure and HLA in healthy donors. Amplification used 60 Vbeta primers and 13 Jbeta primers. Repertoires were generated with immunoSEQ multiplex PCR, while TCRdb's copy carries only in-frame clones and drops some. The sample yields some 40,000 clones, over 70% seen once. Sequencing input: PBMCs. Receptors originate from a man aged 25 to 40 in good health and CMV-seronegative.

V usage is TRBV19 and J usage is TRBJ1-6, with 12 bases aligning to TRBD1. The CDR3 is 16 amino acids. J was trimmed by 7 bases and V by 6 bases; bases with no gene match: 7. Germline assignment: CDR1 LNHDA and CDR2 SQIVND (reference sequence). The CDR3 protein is CASRLAGTGGNSPLHF. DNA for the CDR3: TGTGCCAGTAGACTAGCCGGGACAGGGGGCAATTCACCCCTCCACTTT. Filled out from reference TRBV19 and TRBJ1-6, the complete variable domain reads DGGITQSPKYLFRKEGQNVTLSCEQNLNHDAMYWYRQDPGQGLRLIYYSQIVNDFQKGDIAEGYSVSREKKESFPLTVTSAQKNPTAFYLCASRLAGTGGNSPLHFGNGTRLTVT.

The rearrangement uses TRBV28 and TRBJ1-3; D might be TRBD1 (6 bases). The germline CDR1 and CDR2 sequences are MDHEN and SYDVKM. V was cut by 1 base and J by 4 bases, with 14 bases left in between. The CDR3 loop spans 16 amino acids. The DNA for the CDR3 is TGTGCCAGCAGTTTATTATCGGACAGCCGCGGAAACACCATATATTTT. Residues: CASSLLSDSRGNTIYF.

CDR3 protein: CASSLPGLAGGNTGELFF. CDR3 DNA: TGTGCCAGCAGCTTACCCGGACTAGCGGGAGGGAACACCGGGGAGCTGTTTTTT. This chain links TRBV7-8 with TRBJ2-2; 14 nucleotides line up with TRBD2. The trim removed 2 bases at V and 1 base at J, leaving 3 bases unmatched. Germline CDR1 reads SGHVS; CDR2 reads FQNEAQ. This CDR3 region has 18 residues. The entire variable domain, with the rest obtained from reference TRBV7-8 and TRBJ2-2, is as follows: GAGVSQSPRYKVAKRGQDVALRCDPISGHVSLFWYQQALGQGPEFLTYFQNEAQLDKSGLPSDRFFAERPEGSVSTLKIQRTQQEDSAVYLCASSLPGLAGGNTGELFFGEGSRLTVL.

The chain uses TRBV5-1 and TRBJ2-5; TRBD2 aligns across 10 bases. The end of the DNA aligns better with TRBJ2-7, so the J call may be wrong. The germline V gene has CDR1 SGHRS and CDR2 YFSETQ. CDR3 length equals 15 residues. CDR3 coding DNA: TGCGCCAGCAGCAAGGGGGCTAGCGGGAGTAACGAGCAGTACTTC. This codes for CASSKGASGSNEQYF.

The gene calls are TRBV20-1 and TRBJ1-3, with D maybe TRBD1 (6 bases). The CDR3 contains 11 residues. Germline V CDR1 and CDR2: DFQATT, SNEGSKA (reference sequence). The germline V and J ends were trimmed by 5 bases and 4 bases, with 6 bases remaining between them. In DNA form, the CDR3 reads TGCAGTGCTGACAGGGGAAACACCATATATTTT. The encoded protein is CSADRGNTIYF.